The entry below describes one T cell receptor (beta chain). This record comes from a study of T cell clones after liver transplantation. Sequenced by immunoSEQ multiplex PCR; TCRdb stores in-frame clones only, minus some. The repertoire holds tens of thousands of clones, approximately 93% seen once, with roughly 25% in the top ten. V trimming: 4 bases; J trimming: 6 bases; junction bases outside the gene matches: 7. Germline lookup yields CDR1 SGHDN and CDR2 FVKESK. The length of the CDR3 is 14 residues. Sequencing used CD8+ T cells from blood, obtained 25 months after liver transplant. The receptor was isolated from a human patient who received a liver transplant. Some T cells may be transferred from the graft donor. The V and J genes are TRBV14 and TRBJ2-7; 9 bases match TRBD1. The CDR3 nucleotides are TGTGCCAGCAGCCTTACAGGGGGCCGCGGCGAGCAGTACTTC. This gives the protein CASSLTGGRGEQYF.